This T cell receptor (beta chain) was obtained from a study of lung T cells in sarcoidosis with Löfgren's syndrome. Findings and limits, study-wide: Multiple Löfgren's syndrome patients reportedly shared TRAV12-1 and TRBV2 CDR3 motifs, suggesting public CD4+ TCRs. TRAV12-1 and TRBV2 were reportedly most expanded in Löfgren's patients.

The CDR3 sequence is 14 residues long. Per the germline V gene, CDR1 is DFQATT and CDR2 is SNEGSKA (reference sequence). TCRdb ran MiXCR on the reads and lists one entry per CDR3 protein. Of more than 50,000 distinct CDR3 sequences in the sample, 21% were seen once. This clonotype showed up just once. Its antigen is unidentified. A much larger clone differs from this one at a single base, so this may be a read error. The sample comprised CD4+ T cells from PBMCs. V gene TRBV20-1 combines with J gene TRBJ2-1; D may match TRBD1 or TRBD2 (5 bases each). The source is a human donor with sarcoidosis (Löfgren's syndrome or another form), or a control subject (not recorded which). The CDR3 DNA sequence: TGCAGAGCTAGCTTGTGGGGGAACCACAATGAGCAGTTCTTC. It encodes CRASLWGNHNEQFF.